Below are 2 T cell receptor beta chains sequenced from a single sample in a study of cytomegalovirus exposure and HLA in healthy donors. It was with 60 Vbeta and 13 Jbeta primers that the PCR ran. Some clones are missing from TCRdb's copy, which holds only in-frame ones; the method was immunoSEQ multiplex PCR. The sample carries roughly 70,000 clones, roughly 74% recorded once. Input material: PBMCs. Receptors were obtained from a human donor in good health.

The J gene is TRBJ2-7, the V gene TRBV5-1, with 7 bases lining up with TRBD2. The V gene end was trimmed by 4 bases and the J gene end by 1 base; junction bases not matched to a gene: 11. The CDR3 spans 16 residues. Germline CDR1 is SGHRS and CDR2 is YFSETQ. The CDR3 loop is CASSPALAGPSYEQYF. The DNA for the CDR3 is TGCGCCAGCAGCCCTGCTTTAGCGGGCCCTTCCTACGAGCAGTACTTC. Complete variable domain (other parts from reference TRBV5-1 and TRBJ2-7): KAGVTQTPRYLIKTRGQQVTLSCSPISGHRSVSWYQQTPGQGLQFLFEYFSETQRNKGNFPGRFSGRQFSNSRSEMNVSTLELGDSALYLCASSPALAGPSYEQYFGPGTRLTVT.

V usage is TRBV12-5 and J usage is TRBJ2-5, with TRBD2 matching over 7 bases. The CDR3 extends over 13 amino acids. Germline loops: CDR1 LGHNT, CDR2 FRNRAP. With V trimmed by 6 bases and J by 2 bases, 3 bases remained unmatched. CDR3 nucleotide sequence: TGTGCTAGTGGCACTAGCGTTCAAGAGACCCAGTACTTC. Translated: CASGTSVQETQYF.